These T cell receptor beta chains were read from a single sample in a study of TIL therapy for anti-PD-1-resistant metastatic lung cancer. Sequenced by immunoSEQ multiplex PCR; TCRdb stores in-frame clones only, minus some. The sample lists 9,000 to 9,500 clones, about 70% occurring once. The source was tumor tissue, collected at baseline. The receptors originated from a person aged 25-79 years with non-small cell lung cancer. Each CDR3 is given with its conserved first and last residue. The D gene is left open where the match is weak. Some rows mark clone size as missing; the rest say once, few, many or name a class of expanded clone.

DNA | CDR3 | size | J | D | V
TGTGCTAGTGGTTCCCCGGGACAGCCAGTTTTT | CASGSPGQPVF | . | TRBJ2-2 | TRBD1 | TRBV12-5
TGTGCCAGCAGCGGACTAGCGGGAGGAGAGACCCAGTACTTC | CASSGLAGGETQYF | . | TRBJ2-5 | TRBD2 | TRBV2
TGTGCCAGCAGTTTATCTTCAGGGGGAACGCAGCCCCAGCATTTT | CASSLSSGGTQPQHF | . | TRBJ1-5 | TRBD1 | TRBV27
TGTGCCAGCAGCGGGGACAGTGACCTTGTGGGTCGGACCTTC | CASSGDSDLVGRTF | . | TRBJ1-2 | TRBD1 | TRBV5-4
TGTGCCAGCAGCCCCGAGGGGGCCAGCTCCTATAATTCACCCCTCCACTTT | CASSPEGASSYNSPLHF | . | TRBJ1-6 | TRBD1 | TRBV9
TGTGCTAGCAGCTCGACAGGGGGCGGCCTCGTGGAGACCCAGTACTTC | CASSSTGGGLVETQYF | few | TRBJ2-5 | TRBD1 | TRBV7-7
TGTGCCATCAGCCCCTCCGGACAGGGAACTAAGGGTGAGCAGTTCTTC | CAISPSGQGTKGEQFF | . | TRBJ2-1 | TRBD1 | TRBV10-3
TGTGCCAGCAGTTACTCCAGGAATCAGCCCCAGCATTTT | CASSYSRNQPQHF | . | TRBJ1-5 | . | TRBV6-5
TGCGCCAGCAGCCAAGATTTGCAGGCGAACACTGAAGCTTTCTTT | CASSQDLQANTEAFF | . | TRBJ1-1 | . | TRBV4-1
TGTGCCAGCAGCTTAGGATCAGCAACGACCGGGGAGCTGTTTTTT | CASSLGSATTGELFF | . | TRBJ2-2 | . | TRBV11-2
TGTGCCTGGAGTGGACTAGCGGGAGGAACCCCGTACAATGAGCAGTTCTTC | CAWSGLAGGTPYNEQFF | . | TRBJ2-1 | TRBD2 | TRBV30
TGTGCCAGCAGTTCTCAGGGGAATGAGCAGTTCTTC | CASSSQGNEQFF | . | TRBJ2-1 | . | TRBV7-2
TGTGCCAGCAGTTTACTCGTCCTCGGGGGGATCTACGAGCAGTACTTC | CASSLLVLGGIYEQYF | . | TRBJ2-7 | TRBD2 | TRBV27
TGTGCCAGCTCAACAAGGACGTCTGAAGCTTTCTTT | CASSTRTSEAFF | . | TRBJ1-1 | . | TRBV18
TGTGCCAGCAGCTTGACTTTAACTAGCGGCCAAGAGACCCAGTACTTC | CASSLTLTSGQETQYF | . | TRBJ2-5 | TRBD2 | TRBV11-2
TGTGCCAGCAGTTGTGGGGGTGGAAACACCATATATTTT | CASSCGGGNTIYF | . | TRBJ1-3 | . | TRBV27
TGTGCCACCAGGGGATGGGACCGCAACCTGGTGGGCTACACCTTC | CATRGWDRNLVGYTF | few | TRBJ1-2 | . | TRBV28
TGTGCCAGCAGCTTAGTCGCGGGAGGCTGGTACAATGAGCAGTTCTTC | CASSLVAGGWYNEQFF | few | TRBJ2-1 | TRBD2 | TRBV7-2
TGTGCCAGCAGTCCTCAAGCGGGAGGAATGGCAGATACGCAGTATTTT | CASSPQAGGMADTQYF | once | TRBJ2-3 | TRBD2 | TRBV28
TGTGCCAGCAGTTACCCCCCCCGGAGGTCCTACAATGAGCAGTTCTTC | CASSYPPRRSYNEQFF | . | TRBJ2-1 | . | TRBV6-5
TGTGCCAGCAGCTTTGACCTTACAGGCTTTCAATACAATGAGCAGTTCTTC | CASSFDLTGFQYNEQFF | . | TRBJ2-1 | . | TRBV7-8
TGCGCCAGCACAACGGGACTGTACACAGATACGCAGTATTTT | CASTTGLYTDTQYF | . | TRBJ2-3 | . | TRBV5-1
TGTGCCAGCAGTGATGGTCAGGTGCAGTTCTTC | CASSDGQVQFF | . | TRBJ2-1 | . | TRBV2
TGTGCCAGCAGCCCGGGACTAGCGGGGCTCCGCGGGAATGAGCAGTTCTTC | CASSPGLAGLRGNEQFF | . | TRBJ2-1 | TRBD2 | TRBV7-8
TGTGCCAGCAGTTACGGGACAGGGGGAGGCTACGAGCAGTACTTC | CASSYGTGGGYEQYF | . | TRBJ2-7 | TRBD1 | TRBV6-6
TGCGCCAGCAGCCAAGATCCGGGACAGGGAGGTTTGGGTGAAAAACTGTTTTTT | CASSQDPGQGGLGEKLFF | few | TRBJ1-4 | TRBD1 | TRBV4-3
TGTGCCAGCTCACCACGGCAGGGCAATAGCAATCAGCCCCAGCATTTT | CASSPRQGNSNQPQHF | . | TRBJ1-5 | . | TRBV18
TGTGCCAGCAGCAGCCAAACCGGGCCCAATCAGCCCCAGCATTTT | CASSSQTGPNQPQHF | once | TRBJ1-5 | . | TRBV11-3
TGCGCCAGCAGCCCAGGACTAGCGGGGGCCCAAGAGACCCAGTACTTC | CASSPGLAGAQETQYF | . | TRBJ2-5 | TRBD2 | TRBV5-1
TGTGCTAGTGGTTTGGCGGCACTAGCGGGGGTGAACAATGAGCAGTTCTTC | CASGLAALAGVNNEQFF | few | TRBJ2-1 | TRBD2 | TRBV12-5
TGTGCCAGCAGCGTAGTGGATAGCGGGGGGGCAGATACGCAGTATTTT | CASSVVDSGGADTQYF | . | TRBJ2-3 | TRBD2 | TRBV9
TGTGCCAGTGGATTAGCGGGAGGGTACACCGGGGAGCTGTTTTTT | CASGLAGGYTGELFF | . | TRBJ2-2 | TRBD2 | TRBV19
TGCGCCAGCAGCTCGGGACTAAACTACGAGCAGTACTTC | CASSSGLNYEQYF | once | TRBJ2-7 | TRBD2 | TRBV5-1
TGTGCCAGCAGCCTTACAGGGCCGAACACTGAAGCTTTCTTT | CASSLTGPNTEAFF | . | TRBJ1-1 | . | TRBV11-2
TGTGCCAGCAGTGTCCCGGACAGCAAAGAGACCCAGTACTTC | CASSVPDSKETQYF | medium-sized | TRBJ2-5 | . | TRBV14
TGTGCCAGCAGTTACCCTCCCCGGGGCACCACAGATACGCAGTATTTT | CASSYPPRGTTDTQYF | . | TRBJ2-3 | . | TRBV28
TGTGCCAGCAGCCGTAAAGACAGCGGCCAAGAGACCCAGTACTTC | CASSRKDSGQETQYF | . | TRBJ2-5 | . | TRBV7-3
TGTGCCAGCAGCTACGACAGGACACGTGGCTACACCTTC | CASSYDRTRGYTF | once | TRBJ1-2 | . | TRBV11-2
TGTGCCAGCAGCTCAGGGGGCAATCTCTTTAGCAATCAGCCCCAGCATTTT | CASSSGGNLFSNQPQHF | . | TRBJ1-5 | TRBD1 | TRBV7-8
TGTGCCAGCAGCGAGACAGGGGACGAGCAGTACTTC | CASSETGDEQYF | . | TRBJ2-7 | TRBD1 | TRBV9
TGTGCCAGCTCACCAGGGTCGGATGAAAAACTGTTTTTT | CASSPGSDEKLFF | once | TRBJ1-4 | . | TRBV18
TGTGCCAGCACCGCCGACGGAAATAGCAATCAGCCCCAGCATTTT | CASTADGNSNQPQHF | . | TRBJ1-5 | . | TRBV27
TGTGCCAGCAGCGTAGAATGGAGGTCTGGCTACACCTTC | CASSVEWRSGYTF | . | TRBJ1-2 | . | TRBV9
TGTGCCATCAGTCCGGGACTTACTACCTACGAGCAGTACTTC | CAISPGLTTYEQYF | . | TRBJ2-7 | . | TRBV10-3
TGCGCCAGCAGTACCACCCGGTGCGGGGGGAACACTGAAGCTTTCTTT | CASSTTRCGGNTEAFF | . | TRBJ1-1 | . | TRBV23-1
TGTGCCAGTACAACGGGACTAAGCTCCTACGAGCAGTACTTC | CASTTGLSSYEQYF | . | TRBJ2-7 | TRBD2 | TRBV5-5
TGTGCCATCACTAGCGGGAGTATTGGAGAGACCCAGTACTTC | CAITSGSIGETQYF | . | TRBJ2-5 | TRBD2 | TRBV5-8
TGTGCCAGCCTAGCGGGAAAGGGCTCCTACGAGCAGTACTTC | CASLAGKGSYEQYF | . | TRBJ2-7 | TRBD2 | TRBV28
TGTGCCAGCAGCTACGACACGTTTGCCTACGAGCAGTACTTC | CASSYDTFAYEQYF | . | TRBJ2-7 | . | TRBV6-6
TGTGCCAGCAGTTCCGACAGGGGGCCCCTCTCCTACGAGCAGTACTTC | CASSSDRGPLSYEQYF | . | TRBJ2-7 | TRBD1 | TRBV28
TGTGCCAGCAGTGATCATTCGGGGCAGGGCAGCTACGAGCAGTACTTC | CASSDHSGQGSYEQYF | . | TRBJ2-7 | . | TRBV6-1
TGTGCCAGCAGTGACCAACTTCGGATGAACACTGAAGCTTTCTTT | CASSDQLRMNTEAFF | . | TRBJ1-1 | . | TRBV6-1
TGTGCCAGTAGTTCGGAGGGGACCTCCTACGAGCAGTACTTC | CASSSEGTSYEQYF | few | TRBJ2-7 | . | TRBV19
TGCGCCAGCAGCCAAGAGGGCGTCTACAATGAGCAGTTCTTC | CASSQEGVYNEQFF | . | TRBJ2-1 | . | TRBV4-3
TGTGCCAGCTCGGCAGGGGTGTTAAGCAATCAGCCCCAGCATTTT | CASSAGVLSNQPQHF | . | TRBJ1-5 | . | TRBV6-5
TGCAGCGTTGAAGACGAGGGACAAATTGCCTCTGGAAACACCATATATTTT | CSVEDEGQIASGNTIYF | . | TRBJ1-3 | . | TRBV29-1
TGTGCCATCAGCGGTCAGGGGGTCAACACTGAAGCTTTCTTT | CAISGQGVNTEAFF | . | TRBJ1-1 | TRBD1 | TRBV10-3
TGTGCTAGCAGCCCCGGGACAGGGGTCAATGAGCAGTTCTTC | CASSPGTGVNEQFF | few | TRBJ2-1 | TRBD1 | TRBV7-7